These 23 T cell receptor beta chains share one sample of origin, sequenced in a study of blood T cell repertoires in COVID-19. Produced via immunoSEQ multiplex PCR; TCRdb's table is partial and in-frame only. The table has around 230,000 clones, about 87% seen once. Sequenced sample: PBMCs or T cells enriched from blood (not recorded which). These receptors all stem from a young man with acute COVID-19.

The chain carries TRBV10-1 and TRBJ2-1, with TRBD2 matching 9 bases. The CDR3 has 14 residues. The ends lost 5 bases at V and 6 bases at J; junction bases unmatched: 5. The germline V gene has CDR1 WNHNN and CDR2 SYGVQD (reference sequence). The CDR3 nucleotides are TGCGCCAGCAGTCCGGGACTAGCAGGCAATGAGCAGTTCTTC. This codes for CASSPGLAGNEQFF.

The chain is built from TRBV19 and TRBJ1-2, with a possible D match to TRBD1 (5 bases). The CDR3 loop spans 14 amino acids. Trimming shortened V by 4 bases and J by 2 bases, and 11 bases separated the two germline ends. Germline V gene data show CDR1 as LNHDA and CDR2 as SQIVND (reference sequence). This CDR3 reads CASSTQEGNYGYTF. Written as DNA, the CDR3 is TGTGCCAGTAGTACACAGGAGGGAAACTATGGCTACACCTTC.

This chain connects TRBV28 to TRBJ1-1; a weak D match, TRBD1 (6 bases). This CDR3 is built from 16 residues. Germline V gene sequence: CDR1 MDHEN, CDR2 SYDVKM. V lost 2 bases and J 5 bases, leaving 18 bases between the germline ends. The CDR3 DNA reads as TGTGCCAGCAGTTTAGGCTCGGCGACAGGAAAAACTGAAGCTTTCTTT. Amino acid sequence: CASSLGSATGKTEAFF.

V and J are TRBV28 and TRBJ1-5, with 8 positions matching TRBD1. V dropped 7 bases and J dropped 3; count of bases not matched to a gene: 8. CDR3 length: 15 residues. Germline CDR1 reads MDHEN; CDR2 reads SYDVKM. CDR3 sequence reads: CASTTGDRNNQPQHF. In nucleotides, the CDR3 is TGTGCCAGCACCACCGGGGACAGGAACAATCAGCCCCAGCATTTT.

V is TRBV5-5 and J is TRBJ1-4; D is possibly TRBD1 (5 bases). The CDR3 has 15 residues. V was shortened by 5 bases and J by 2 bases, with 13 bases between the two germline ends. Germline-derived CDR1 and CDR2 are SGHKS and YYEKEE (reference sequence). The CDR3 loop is CASSPAGVTNEKLFF. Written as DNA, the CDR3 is TGTGCCAGCAGTCCAGCGGGGGTGACTAATGAAAAACTGTTTTTT.

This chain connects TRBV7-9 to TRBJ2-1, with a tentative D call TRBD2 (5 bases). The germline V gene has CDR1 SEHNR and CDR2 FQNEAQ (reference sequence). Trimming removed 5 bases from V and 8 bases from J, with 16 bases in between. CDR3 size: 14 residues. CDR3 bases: TGTGCCAGCAGCCTACTGGTGGGAGTTGATGAGCAGTTCTTC. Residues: CASSLLVGVDEQFF. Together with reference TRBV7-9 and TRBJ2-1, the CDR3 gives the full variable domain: DTGVSQNPRHKITKRGQNVTFRCDPISEHNRLYWYRQTLGQGPEFLTYFQNEAQLEKSRLLSDRFSAERPKGSFSTLEIQRTEQGDSAMYLCASSLLVGVDEQFFGPGTRLTVL.

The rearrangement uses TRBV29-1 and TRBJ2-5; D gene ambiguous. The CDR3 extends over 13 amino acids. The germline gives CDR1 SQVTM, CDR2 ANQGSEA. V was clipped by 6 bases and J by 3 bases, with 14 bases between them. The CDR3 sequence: CSVADTHKETQYF. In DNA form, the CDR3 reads TGCAGCGTGGCGGATACTCATAAAGAGACCCAGTACTTC.

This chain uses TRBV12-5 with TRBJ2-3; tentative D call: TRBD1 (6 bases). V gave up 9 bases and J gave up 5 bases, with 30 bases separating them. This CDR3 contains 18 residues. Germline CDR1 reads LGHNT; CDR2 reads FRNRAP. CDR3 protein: CASGKPVDRWVFGDTQYF. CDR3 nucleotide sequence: TGTGCTAGCGGTAAGCCCGTTGACAGGTGGGTTTTTGGAGATACGCAGTATTTT.

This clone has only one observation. CDR3: CASRPARGQGNTEAFF. The CDR3 nucleotides read TGTGCCAGCAGGCCTGCCAGGGGACAGGGGAACACTGAAGCTTTCTTT. The chain couples TRBV6-6 to TRBJ1-1; 9 bases map to TRBD1. The CDR3 spans 16 residues. J was trimmed by 1 base and V by 6 bases; bases with no gene match: 9. Germline-derived CDR1 and CDR2 are MNHNY and SVGAGI (reference sequence).

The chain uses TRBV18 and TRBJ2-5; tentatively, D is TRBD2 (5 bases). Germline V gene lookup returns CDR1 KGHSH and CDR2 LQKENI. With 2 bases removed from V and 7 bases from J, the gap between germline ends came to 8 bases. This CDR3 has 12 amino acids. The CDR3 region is CASSPYGRTQYF. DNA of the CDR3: TGTGCCAGCTCACCATATGGGAGGACCCAGTACTTC.

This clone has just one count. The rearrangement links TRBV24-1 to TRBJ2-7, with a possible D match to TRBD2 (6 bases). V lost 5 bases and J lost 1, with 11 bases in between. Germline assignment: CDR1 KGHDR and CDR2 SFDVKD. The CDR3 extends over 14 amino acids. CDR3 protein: CATSATGTSYEQYF. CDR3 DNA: TGTGCCACCAGTGCGACCGGGACTTCCTACGAGCAGTACTTC.

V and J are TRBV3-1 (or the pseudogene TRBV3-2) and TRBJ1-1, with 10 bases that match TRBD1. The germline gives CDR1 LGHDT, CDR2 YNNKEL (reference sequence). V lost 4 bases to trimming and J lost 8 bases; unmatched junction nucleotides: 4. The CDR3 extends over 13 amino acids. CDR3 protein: CASSLEGQGEAFF. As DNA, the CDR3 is TGTGCCAGCAGCCTAGAGGGACAGGGGGAAGCTTTCTTT.

CDR3 in DNA: TGTGCCAGTAGTATAGAATCGTTACTAGCGGGAGGAGGGGTGAGATACAATGAGCAGTTCTTC. This gives the protein CASSIESLLAGGGVRYNEQFF. The rearrangement joins TRBV19 to TRBJ2-1, with 12 nucleotides matching TRBD2. This CDR3 is 21 amino acids long. Germline CDR1 LNHDA, CDR2 SQIVND (reference sequence). V lost 0 bases, J lost 4 bases, and 16 bases stayed unmatched.

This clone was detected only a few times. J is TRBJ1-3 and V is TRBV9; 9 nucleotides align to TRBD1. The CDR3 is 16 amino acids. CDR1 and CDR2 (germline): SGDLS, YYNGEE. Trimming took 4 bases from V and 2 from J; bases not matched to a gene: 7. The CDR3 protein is CASSTRTGATGNTIYF. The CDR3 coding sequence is TGTGCCAGCAGCACCCGGACAGGGGCGACTGGAAACACCATATATTTT.

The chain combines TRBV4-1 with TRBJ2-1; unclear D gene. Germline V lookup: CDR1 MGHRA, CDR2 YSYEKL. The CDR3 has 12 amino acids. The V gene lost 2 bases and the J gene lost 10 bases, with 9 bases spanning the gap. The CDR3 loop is CASSQHVREQFF. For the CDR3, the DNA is TGCGCCAGCAGCCAACACGTGCGGGAGCAGTTCTTC.

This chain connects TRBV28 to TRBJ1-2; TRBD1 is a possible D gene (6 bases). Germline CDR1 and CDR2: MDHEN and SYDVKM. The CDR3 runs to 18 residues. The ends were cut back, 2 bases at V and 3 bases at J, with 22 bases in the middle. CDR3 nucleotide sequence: TGTGCCAGCAGTTTACCCCGGCTGACGGGGGGCGGGGACTATGGCTACACCTTC. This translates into CASSLPRLTGGGDYGYTF.

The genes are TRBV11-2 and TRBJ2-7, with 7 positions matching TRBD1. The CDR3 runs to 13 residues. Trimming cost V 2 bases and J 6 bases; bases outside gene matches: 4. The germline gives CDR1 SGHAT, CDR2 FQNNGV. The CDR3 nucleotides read TGTGCCAGCAGCTTATTACAGGGGACCGAGCAGTACTTC. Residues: CASSLLQGTEQYF.

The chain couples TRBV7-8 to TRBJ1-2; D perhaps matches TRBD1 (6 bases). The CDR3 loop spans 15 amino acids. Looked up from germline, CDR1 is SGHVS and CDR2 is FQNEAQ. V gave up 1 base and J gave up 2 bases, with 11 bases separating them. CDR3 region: CASSLVQGSNYGYTF. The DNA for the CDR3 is TGTGCCAGCAGCTTAGTTCAGGGGTCGAACTATGGCTACACCTTC.

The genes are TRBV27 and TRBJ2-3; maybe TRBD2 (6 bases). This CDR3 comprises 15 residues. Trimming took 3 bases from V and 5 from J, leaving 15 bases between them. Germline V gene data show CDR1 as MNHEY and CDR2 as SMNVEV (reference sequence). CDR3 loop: CASSFSGSAGDTQYF. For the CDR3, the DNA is TGTGCCAGCAGTTTTTCCGGGAGTGCTGGAGATACGCAGTATTTT.

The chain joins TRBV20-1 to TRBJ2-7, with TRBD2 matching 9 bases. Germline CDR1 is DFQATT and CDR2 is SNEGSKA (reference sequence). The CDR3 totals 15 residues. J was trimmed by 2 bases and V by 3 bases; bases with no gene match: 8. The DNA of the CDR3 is TGCAGTGCTAGTTCGCTAGCGGGACGTACCTACGAGCAGTACTTC. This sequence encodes CSASSLAGRTYEQYF.

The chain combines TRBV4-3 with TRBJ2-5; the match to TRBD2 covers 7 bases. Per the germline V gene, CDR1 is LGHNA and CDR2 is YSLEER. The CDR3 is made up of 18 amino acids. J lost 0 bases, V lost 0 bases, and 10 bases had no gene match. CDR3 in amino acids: CASSQDLGGTTYQETQYF. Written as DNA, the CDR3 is TGCGCCAGCAGCCAAGATCTGGGAGGGACGACGTACCAAGAGACCCAGTACTTC.

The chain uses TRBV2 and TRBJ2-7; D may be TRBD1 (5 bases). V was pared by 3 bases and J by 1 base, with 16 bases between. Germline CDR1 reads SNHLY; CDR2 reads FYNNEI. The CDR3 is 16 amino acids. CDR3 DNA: TGTGCCAGCAGTGATAGAGACAGAGTAATTTCCTACGAGCAGTACTTC. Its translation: CASSDRDRVISYEQYF. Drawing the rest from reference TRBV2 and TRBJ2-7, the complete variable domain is EPEVTQTPSHQVTQMGQEVILRCVPISNHLYFYWYRQILGQKVEFLVSFYNNEISEKSEIFDDQFSVERPDGSNFTLKIRSTKLEDSAMYFCASSDRDRVISYEQYFGPGTRLTVT.

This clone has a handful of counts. The CDR3 protein is CASRTTSGTSYEQYF. The CDR3 nucleotides read TGTGCCAGCAGGACGACTAGCGGGACATCCTACGAGCAGTACTTC. This rearrangement joins TRBV28 to TRBJ2-7, with TRBD2 identical over 11 bases. Germline V gene lookup returns CDR1 MDHEN and CDR2 SYDVKM. The CDR3 is 15 amino acids. The V and J ends lost 6 bases and 1 base, in that order; junction bases with no gene match: 5.